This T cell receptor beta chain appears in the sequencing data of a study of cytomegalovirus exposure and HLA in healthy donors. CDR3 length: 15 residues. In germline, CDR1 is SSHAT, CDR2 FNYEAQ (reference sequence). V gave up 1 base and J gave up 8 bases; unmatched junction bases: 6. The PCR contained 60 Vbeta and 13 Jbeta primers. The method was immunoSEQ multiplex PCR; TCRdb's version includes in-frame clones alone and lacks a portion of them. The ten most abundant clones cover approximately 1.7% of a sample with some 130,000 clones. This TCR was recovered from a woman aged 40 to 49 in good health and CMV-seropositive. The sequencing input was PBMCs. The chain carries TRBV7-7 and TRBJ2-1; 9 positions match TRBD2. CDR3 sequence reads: CASSLGASGTHEQFF. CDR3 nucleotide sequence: TGTGCCAGCAGCTTAGGGGCTAGCGGGACGCATGAGCAGTTCTTC.